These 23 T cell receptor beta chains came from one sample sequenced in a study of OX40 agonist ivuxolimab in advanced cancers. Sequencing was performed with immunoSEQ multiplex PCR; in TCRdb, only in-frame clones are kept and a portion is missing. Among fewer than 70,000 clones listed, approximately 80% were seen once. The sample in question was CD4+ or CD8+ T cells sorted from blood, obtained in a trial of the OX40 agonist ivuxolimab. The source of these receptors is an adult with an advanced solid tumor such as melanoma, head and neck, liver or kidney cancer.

CDR3 DNA: TGTGCCAGCAGTCCCGATTTGGGCAGGCCGGTGACCCTCCACTTT. Translating gives CASSPDLGRPVTLHF. The chain combines TRBV28 with TRBJ1-6; the D is unclear. The CDR3 length is 15 residues. Trimming pared 5 bases from V and 14 bases from J, leaving 22 bases between. The germline gives CDR1 MDHEN, CDR2 SYDVKM.

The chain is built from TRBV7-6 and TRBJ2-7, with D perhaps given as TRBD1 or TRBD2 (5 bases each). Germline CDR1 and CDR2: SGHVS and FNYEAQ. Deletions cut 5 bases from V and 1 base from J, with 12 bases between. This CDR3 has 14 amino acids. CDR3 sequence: CASSPAGTSYEQYF. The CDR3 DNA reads TGTGCCAGCAGCCCGGCCGGGACGTCCTACGAGCAGTACTTC.

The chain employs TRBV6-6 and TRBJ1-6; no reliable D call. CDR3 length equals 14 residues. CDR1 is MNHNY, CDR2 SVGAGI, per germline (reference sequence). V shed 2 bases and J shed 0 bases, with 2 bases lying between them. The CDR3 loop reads CASSYSSYNSPLHF. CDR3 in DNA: TGTGCCAGCAGTTACAGCTCCTATAATTCACCCCTCCACTTT.

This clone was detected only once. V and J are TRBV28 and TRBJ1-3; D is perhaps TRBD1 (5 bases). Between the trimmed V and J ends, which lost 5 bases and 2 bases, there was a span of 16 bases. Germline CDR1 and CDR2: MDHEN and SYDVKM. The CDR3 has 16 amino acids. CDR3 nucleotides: TGTGCCAGCAGTATGATTGGTCAGGGCCCTGGAAACACCATATATTTT. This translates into CASSMIGQGPGNTIYF.

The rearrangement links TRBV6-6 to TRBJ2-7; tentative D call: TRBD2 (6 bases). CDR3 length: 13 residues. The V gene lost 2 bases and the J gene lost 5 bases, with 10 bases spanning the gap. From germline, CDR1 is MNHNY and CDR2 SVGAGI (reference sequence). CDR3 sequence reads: CASSYIRGNEQYF. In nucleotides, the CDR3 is TGTGCCAGCAGTTACATTCGGGGGAACGAGCAGTACTTC.

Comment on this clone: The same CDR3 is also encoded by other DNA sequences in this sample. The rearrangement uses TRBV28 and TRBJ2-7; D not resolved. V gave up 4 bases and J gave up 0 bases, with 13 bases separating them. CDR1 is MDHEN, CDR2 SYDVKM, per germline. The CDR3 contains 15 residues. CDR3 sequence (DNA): TGTGCCAGCAGTTCCCCTCCGGCTAGCTCCTACGAGCAGTACTTC. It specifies CASSSPPASSYEQYF. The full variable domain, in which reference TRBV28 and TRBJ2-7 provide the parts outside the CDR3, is DVKVTQSSRYLVKRTGEKVFLECVQDMDHENMFWYRQDPGLGLRLIYFSYDVKMKEKGDIPEGYSVSREKKERFSLILESASTNQTSMYLCASSSPPASSYEQYFGPGTRLTVT.

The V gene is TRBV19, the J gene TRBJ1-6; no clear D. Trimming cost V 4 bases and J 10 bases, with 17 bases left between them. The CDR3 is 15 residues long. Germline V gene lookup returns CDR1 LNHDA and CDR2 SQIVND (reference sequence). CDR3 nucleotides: TGTGCCAGTAGTACCCAGGAAGCTACCGGATCACCCCTCCACTTT. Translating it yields CASSTQEATGSPLHF.

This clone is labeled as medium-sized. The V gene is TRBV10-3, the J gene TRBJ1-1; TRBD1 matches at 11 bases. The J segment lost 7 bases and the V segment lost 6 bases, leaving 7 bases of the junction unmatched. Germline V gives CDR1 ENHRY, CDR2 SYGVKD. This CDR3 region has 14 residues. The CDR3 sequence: CAIRNGQGADEAFF. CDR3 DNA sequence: TGTGCCATCAGGAACGGACAGGGGGCGGATGAAGCTTTCTTT.

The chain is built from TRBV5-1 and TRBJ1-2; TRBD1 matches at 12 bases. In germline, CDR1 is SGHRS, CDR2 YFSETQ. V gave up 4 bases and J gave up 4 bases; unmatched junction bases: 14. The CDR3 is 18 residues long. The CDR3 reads CASSPSGTGGGEGYGYTF. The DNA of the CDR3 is TGCGCCAGCAGCCCGTCCGGGACAGGGGGCGGAGAGGGCTATGGCTACACCTTC. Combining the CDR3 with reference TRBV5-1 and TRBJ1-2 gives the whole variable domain KAGVTQTPRYLIKTRGQQVTLSCSPISGHRSVSWYQQTPGQGLQFLFEYFSETQRNKGNFPGRFSGRQFSNSRSEMNVSTLELGDSALYLCASSPSGTGGGEGYGYTFGSGTRLTVV.

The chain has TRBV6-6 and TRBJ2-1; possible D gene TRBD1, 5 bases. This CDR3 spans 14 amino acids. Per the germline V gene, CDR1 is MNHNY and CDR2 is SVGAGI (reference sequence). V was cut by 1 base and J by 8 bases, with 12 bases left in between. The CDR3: CASSYFQGKDEQFF. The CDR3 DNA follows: TGTGCCAGCAGTTACTTCCAGGGAAAGGATGAGCAGTTCTTC.

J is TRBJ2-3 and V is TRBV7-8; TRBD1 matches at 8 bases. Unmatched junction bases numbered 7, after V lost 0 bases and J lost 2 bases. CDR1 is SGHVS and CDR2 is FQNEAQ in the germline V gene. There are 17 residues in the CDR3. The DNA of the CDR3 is TGTGCCAGCAGCTTAGCAGAGGGGCAGGGGGCCACAGATACGCAGTATTTT. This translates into CASSLAEGQGATDTQYF.

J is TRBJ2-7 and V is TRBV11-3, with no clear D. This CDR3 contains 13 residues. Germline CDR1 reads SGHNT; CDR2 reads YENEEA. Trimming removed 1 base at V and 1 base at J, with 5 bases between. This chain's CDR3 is CASSLGPSYEQYF. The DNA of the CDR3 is TGTGCCAGCAGCTTAGGGCCGTCCTACGAGCAGTACTTC.

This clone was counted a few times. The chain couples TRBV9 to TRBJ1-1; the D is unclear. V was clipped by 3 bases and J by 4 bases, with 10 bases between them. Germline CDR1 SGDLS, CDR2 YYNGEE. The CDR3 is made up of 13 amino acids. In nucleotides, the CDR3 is TGTGCCAGCAGCGGGTTAGGAGCCACTGAAGCTTTCTTT. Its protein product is CASSGLGATEAFF.

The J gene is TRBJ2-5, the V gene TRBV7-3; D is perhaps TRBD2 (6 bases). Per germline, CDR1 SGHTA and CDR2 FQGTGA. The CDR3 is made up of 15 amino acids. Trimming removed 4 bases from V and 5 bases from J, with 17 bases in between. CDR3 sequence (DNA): TGTGCCAGCAGCTCAGGGTCATGGGCGGGGGAGACCCAGTACTTC. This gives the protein CASSSGSWAGETQYF.

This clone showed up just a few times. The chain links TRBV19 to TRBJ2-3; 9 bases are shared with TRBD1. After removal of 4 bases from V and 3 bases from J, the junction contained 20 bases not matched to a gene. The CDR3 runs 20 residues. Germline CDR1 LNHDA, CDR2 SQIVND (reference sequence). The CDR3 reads CASSTFTGGAFAGSTDTQYF. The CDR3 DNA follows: TGTGCCAGTAGTACCTTCACAGGGGGCGCGTTTGCTGGGTCTACAGATACGCAGTATTTT.

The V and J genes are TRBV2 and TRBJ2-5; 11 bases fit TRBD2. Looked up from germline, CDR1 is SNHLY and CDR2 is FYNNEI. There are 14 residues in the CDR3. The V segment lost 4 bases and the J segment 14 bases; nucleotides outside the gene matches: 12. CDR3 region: CASSVVVSGGAGYF. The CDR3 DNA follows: TGTGCCAGCAGTGTTGTTGTTAGCGGGGGGGCCGGATACTTC.

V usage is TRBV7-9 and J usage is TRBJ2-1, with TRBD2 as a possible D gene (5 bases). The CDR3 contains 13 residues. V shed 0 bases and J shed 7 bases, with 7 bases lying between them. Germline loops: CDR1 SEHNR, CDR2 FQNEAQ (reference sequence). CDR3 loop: CASSLASGNEQFF. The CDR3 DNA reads TGTGCCAGCAGCTTAGCGTCGGGGAATGAGCAGTTCTTC.

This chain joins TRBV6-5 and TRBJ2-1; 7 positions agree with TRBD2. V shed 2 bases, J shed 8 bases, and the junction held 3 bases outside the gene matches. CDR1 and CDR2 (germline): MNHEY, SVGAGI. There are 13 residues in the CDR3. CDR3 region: CASSYNGLDEQFF. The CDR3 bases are TGTGCCAGCAGTTACAACGGACTAGATGAGCAGTTCTTC.

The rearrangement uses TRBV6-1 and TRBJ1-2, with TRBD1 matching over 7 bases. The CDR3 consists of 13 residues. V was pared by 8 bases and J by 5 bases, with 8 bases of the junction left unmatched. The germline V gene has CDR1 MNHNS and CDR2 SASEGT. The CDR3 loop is CASLKQGNYGYTF. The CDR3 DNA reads TGTGCCAGCCTAAAACAGGGGAATTATGGCTACACCTTC.

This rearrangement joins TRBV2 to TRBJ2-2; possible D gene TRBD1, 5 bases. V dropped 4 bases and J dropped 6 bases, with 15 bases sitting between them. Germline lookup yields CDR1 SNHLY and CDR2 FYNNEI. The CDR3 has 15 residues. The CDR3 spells CASSGGRVGAGELFF. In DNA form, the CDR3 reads TGTGCCAGCAGTGGAGGCAGGGTGGGCGCCGGGGAGCTGTTTTTT.

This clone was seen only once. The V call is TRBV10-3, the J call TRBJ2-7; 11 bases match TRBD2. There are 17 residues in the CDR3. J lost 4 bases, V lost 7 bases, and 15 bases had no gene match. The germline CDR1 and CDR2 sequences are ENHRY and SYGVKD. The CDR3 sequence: CAITQRGGGTSGYEQYF. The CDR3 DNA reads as TGTGCCATCACTCAACGAGGAGGTGGGACTAGCGGATACGAGCAGTACTTC.

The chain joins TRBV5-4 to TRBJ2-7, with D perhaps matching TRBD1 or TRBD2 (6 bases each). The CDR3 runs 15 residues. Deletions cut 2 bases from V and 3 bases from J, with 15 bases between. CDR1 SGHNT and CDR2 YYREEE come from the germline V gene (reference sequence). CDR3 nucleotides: TGTGCCAGCAGCTTCCCGGGGGCGGTCATCTACGAGCAGTACTTC. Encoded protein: CASSFPGAVIYEQYF. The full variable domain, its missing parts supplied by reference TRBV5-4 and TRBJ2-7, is ETGVTQSPTHLIKTRGQQVTLRCSSQSGHNTVSWYQQALGQGPQFIFQYYREEENGRGNFPPRFSGLQFPNYSSELNVNALELDDSALYLCASSFPGAVIYEQYFGPGTRLTVT.

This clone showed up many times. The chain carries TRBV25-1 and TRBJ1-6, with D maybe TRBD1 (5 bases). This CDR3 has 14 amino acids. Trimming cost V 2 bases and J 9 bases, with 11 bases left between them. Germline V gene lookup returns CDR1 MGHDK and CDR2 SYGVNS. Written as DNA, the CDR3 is TGTGCCAGCAGTGAAATGACAGAGGGTTCACCCCTCCACTTT. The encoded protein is CASSEMTEGSPLHF. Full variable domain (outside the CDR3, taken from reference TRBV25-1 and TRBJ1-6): EADIYQTPRYLVIGTGKKITLECSQTMGHDKMYWYQQDPGMELHLIHYSYGVNSTEKGDLSSESTVSRIRTEHFPLTLESARPSHTSQYLCASSEMTEGSPLHFGNGTRLTVT.